This TCR beta chain was documented in a study of T cells in Graves' hyperthyroidism and ophthalmopathy. Study as a whole: Before any treatment, at initial diagnosis, peripheral blood was collected.

Study-level results: In the blood, most expanded thyroid clonotypes above 0.001 appeared as well.

The CDR3 runs to 12 residues. Germline assignment: CDR1 SGHTA and CDR2 FQGNSA. V gave up 11 bases and J gave up 0 bases, with 10 bases separating them. To note about this clonotype: Its antigen is unidentified.

For Graves' hyperthyroidism to be stable, ophthalmopathy could not progress within 18 months. RNA transcripts served as the template for amplifying TCR beta CDR3 regions. TCR CDR3 regions were first amplified by RT-PCR with HTBI primers. TCRdb recomputed calls from the multiplex PCR reads with MiXCR, one row per CDR3 protein. The data contain around 210,000 distinct CDR3 sequences, about 15% of them singletons. The specimen sequenced was blood. This receptor was taken from a woman aged 45 to 65 with Graves' hyperthyroidism. The chain has TRBV7-2 and TRBJ1-1, with unresolved D. CDR3 residues: CAEYRVNTEAFF. The CDR3 DNA reads TGTGCCGAATACAGAGTGAACACTGAAGCTTTCTTT.